Below are 18 T cell receptor beta chains sequenced from a single sample in a study of T-cell memory formation after mild COVID-19. One entry per CDR3 protein, called by TCRdb with MiXCR from the 5' RACE reads. The table shows about 560,000 distinct CDR3 sequences, with roughly 17% occurring only once. Sequences were obtained from PBMCs or a T cell subset sorted from them (not recorded which). Receptors were obtained from an adult woman who had mild COVID-19 (a few samples of this study predate the infection). Cell type and time point are not known.

This chain joins TRBV20-1 and TRBJ2-3; D not certain. V lost 0 bases and J 4 bases, leaving 14 bases between the germline ends. The CDR3 has 15 residues. From germline, CDR1 is DFQATT and CDR2 SNEGSKA (reference sequence). The DNA of the CDR3 is TGCAGTGCTAGAGATCGGATCTCGAGTTCAGATACGCAGTATTTT. This gives the protein CSARDRISSSDTQYF.

This clonotype was seen a few times. Written as DNA, the CDR3 is TGTGCCAGCAGCTTATCAGCAGGACCCTCACCCCTCCACTTT. Residues: CASSLSAGPSPLHF. The chain employs TRBV7-9 and TRBJ1-6; D remains ambiguous. V gave up 2 bases and J gave up 10 bases, with 12 bases separating them. Germline values: CDR1 SEHNR, CDR2 FQNEAQ (reference sequence). The CDR3 extends over 14 amino acids.

The rearrangement uses TRBV24-1 and TRBJ2-3; 8 positions agree with TRBD2. This CDR3 comprises 16 residues. The V segment lost 5 bases and the J segment 5 bases; nucleotides outside the gene matches: 11. Germline assignment: CDR1 KGHDR and CDR2 SFDVKD. Here the CDR3 reads CATSGPGSGRQDTQYF. The DNA for the CDR3 is TGTGCCACCAGTGGCCCGGGCAGCGGGAGACAAGATACGCAGTATTTT.

V and J are TRBV5-1 and TRBJ2-5, with a weak D call TRBD2 (6 bases). This CDR3 region has 13 residues. Trimming cost V 6 bases and J 1 base, with 10 bases left between them. Germline-derived CDR1 and CDR2 are SGHRS and YFSETQ. The CDR3 sequence: CASKDGGQETQYF. CDR3 nucleotides: TGCGCCAGCAAGGACGGGGGCCAAGAGACCCAGTACTTC.

This clonotype is medium-sized. The chain uses TRBV2 and TRBJ2-7, with D possibly matching TRBD2 (6 bases). From germline, CDR1 is SNHLY and CDR2 FYNNEI. CDR3 length: 13 amino acids. Trimming cost V 6 bases and J 4 bases, with 13 bases left between them. CDR3 protein: CASSGGVSYEQYF. CDR3 nucleotides: TGTGCCAGCAGCGGAGGGGTCTCTTACGAGCAGTACTTC. Complete variable domain (other parts from reference TRBV2 and TRBJ2-7): EPEVTQTPSHQVTQMGQEVILRCVPISNHLYFYWYRQILGQKVEFLVSFYNNEISEKSEIFDDQFSVERPDGSNFTLKIRSTKLEDSAMYFCASSGGVSYEQYFGPGTRLTVT.

This clonotype was recorded at least ten times. The chain uses TRBV5-1 and TRBJ1-1; unclear D gene. Germline V lookup: CDR1 SGHRS, CDR2 YFSETQ. The germline V and J ends were trimmed by 4 bases and 1 base, with 14 bases remaining between them. The CDR3 length is 15 residues. This CDR3 reads CASSVLGPTNTEAFF. The CDR3 DNA follows: TGCGCCAGCAGCGTGCTCGGACCGACGAACACTGAAGCTTTCTTT.

This clonotype was observed a handful of times. The rearrangement links TRBV7-9 to TRBJ1-2, with 8 nucleotides matching TRBD1. Germline CDR1 is SEHNR and CDR2 is FQNEAQ (reference sequence). The CDR3 consists of 14 residues. Unmatched junction bases numbered 8, after V lost 5 bases and J lost 6 bases. CDR3 sequence reads: CASSPTGTGHGYTF. CDR3 bases: TGTGCCAGCAGCCCTACCGGGACAGGACATGGCTACACCTTC.

This clonotype was detected many times. The chain recombines TRBV6-4 with TRBJ2-2; D gene unclear. V lost 7 bases to trimming and J lost 3 bases, with 12 bases between them. The CDR3 has 14 residues. Germline V CDR1 and CDR2: MRHNA, SNTAGT. The CDR3 bases are TGTGCCAGCAAGGGCAGTTGGGACACCGGGGAGCTGTTTTTT. Translating gives CASKGSWDTGELFF.

This clonotype showed up just a few times. The chain employs TRBV18 and TRBJ2-5; unclear D gene. The germline CDR1 and CDR2 sequences are KGHSH and LQKENI. The CDR3 loop spans 15 amino acids. Trimming left V 3 bases short and J 0 bases short, with 11 bases between. The CDR3 here is CASSPLDSYQETQYF. The CDR3 DNA sequence: TGTGCCAGCTCACCCCTAGATTCGTACCAAGAGACCCAGTACTTC.

V usage is TRBV9 and J usage is TRBJ1-2, with 8 bases fitting TRBD1. Trimming removed 0 bases from V and 7 bases from J; junction bases left unmatched: 5. The germline V gene has CDR1 SGDLS and CDR2 YYNGEE. The CDR3 spans 14 residues. The CDR3 sequence is CASSVVQGAGGYTF. For the CDR3, the DNA is TGTGCCAGCAGCGTAGTCCAGGGGGCAGGTGGCTACACCTTC.

This chain links TRBV27 with TRBJ2-1, with TRBD2 matching 7 bases. From germline, CDR1 is MNHEY and CDR2 SMNVEV (reference sequence). The CDR3 has 14 residues. The J segment lost 7 bases and the V segment lost 9 bases, leaving 12 bases of the junction unmatched. The CDR3 protein is CASCVGGSWNEQFF. The CDR3 nucleotides read TGTGCCAGTTGTGTGGGGGGGAGCTGGAATGAGCAGTTCTTC.

In this sample, this clonotype turned up a few times. The chain combines TRBV6-6 with TRBJ2-7; tentative D call: TRBD2 (6 bases). Trimming removed 0 bases from V and 1 base from J, with 16 bases in between. The germline gives CDR1 MNHNY, CDR2 SVGAGI (reference sequence). The CDR3 covers 17 residues. CDR3 sequence (DNA): TGTGCCAGCAGTTACTCGACCCTGGCGGGGCCGTCCTACGAGCAGTACTTC. Encoded protein: CASSYSTLAGPSYEQYF.

The chain's CDR3 is CASSTTEGSEAFF. DNA for the CDR3: TGTGCCAGCAGCACCACCGAAGGGTCTGAAGCTTTCTTT. The chain uses TRBV7-7 and TRBJ1-1, with D hard to call. V lost 5 bases and J lost 6, with 13 bases in between. This CDR3 has 13 amino acids. Germline assignment: CDR1 SSHAT and CDR2 FNYEAQ (reference sequence).

The chain combines TRBV12-3 or TRBV12-4 with TRBJ1-1; 8 bases map to TRBD1. This CDR3 has 11 amino acids. V gave up 4 bases and J gave up 11 bases; unmatched junction bases: 3. CDR3 sequence reads: CASSSTGDAFF. In DNA form, the CDR3 reads TGTGCCAGCAGTTCGACAGGGGATGCTTTCTTT.

This sequence joins TRBV9 and TRBJ2-3; tentatively, D is TRBD2 (6 bases). Germline V gene lookup returns CDR1 SGDLS and CDR2 YYNGEE. V shed 2 bases and J shed 1 base, with 11 bases lying between them. This CDR3 has 15 amino acids. CDR3 DNA sequence: TGTGCCAGCAGCGTTGACGGGGGACGCACAGATACGCAGTATTTT. This encodes CASSVDGGRTDTQYF.

This clonotype was counted between two and nine times. The chain recombines TRBV5-6 with TRBJ2-2; D tentatively fits TRBD1 or TRBD2 (5 bases each). The V and J ends lost 4 bases and 6 bases respectively, with 10 bases between them. The germline V gene has CDR1 SGHDT and CDR2 YYEEEE. The CDR3 is 13 amino acids. The CDR3 DNA is TGTGCCAGCAGCCTGGGGACCTCCGGGGAGCTGTTTTTT. Amino acids: CASSLGTSGELFF.

This clonotype showed up just a few times. The chain carries TRBV6-1 and TRBJ2-2, with D possibly TRBD2 on 6 matching bases. V was trimmed by 11 bases and J by 0 bases, leaving 16 bases between them. This CDR3 region has 15 residues. Germline CDR1 and CDR2: MNHNS and SASEGT. In nucleotides, the CDR3 is TGTGCCGGCTCATCGGGGGATGCGAACACCGGGGAGCTGTTTTTT. Protein sequence: CAGSSGDANTGELFF.

This clonotype was picked up a small number of times. The chain joins TRBV10-3 to TRBJ2-7; D call uncertain. Trimming cost V 9 bases and J 4 bases, with 16 bases left between them. This CDR3 comprises 13 residues. Germline V CDR1 and CDR2: ENHRY, SYGVKD. Written as DNA, the CDR3 is TGTGCCATACCCGACGGAGACTCGTACGAGCAGTACTTC. Translating it yields CAIPDGDSYEQYF.